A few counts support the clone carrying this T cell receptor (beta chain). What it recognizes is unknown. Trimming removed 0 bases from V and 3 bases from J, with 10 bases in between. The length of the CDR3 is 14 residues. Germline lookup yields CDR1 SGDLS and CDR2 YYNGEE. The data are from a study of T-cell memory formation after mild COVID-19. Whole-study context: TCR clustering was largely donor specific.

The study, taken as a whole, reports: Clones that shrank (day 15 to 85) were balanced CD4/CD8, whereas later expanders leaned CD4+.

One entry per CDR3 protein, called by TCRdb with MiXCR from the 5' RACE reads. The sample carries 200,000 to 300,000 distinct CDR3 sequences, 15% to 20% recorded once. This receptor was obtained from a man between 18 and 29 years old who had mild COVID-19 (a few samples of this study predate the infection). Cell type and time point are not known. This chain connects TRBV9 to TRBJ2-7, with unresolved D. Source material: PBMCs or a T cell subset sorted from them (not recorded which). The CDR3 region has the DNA TGTGCCAGCAGCGTAGCCGGTCGAGACTACGAGCAGTACTTC. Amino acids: CASSVAGRDYEQYF.